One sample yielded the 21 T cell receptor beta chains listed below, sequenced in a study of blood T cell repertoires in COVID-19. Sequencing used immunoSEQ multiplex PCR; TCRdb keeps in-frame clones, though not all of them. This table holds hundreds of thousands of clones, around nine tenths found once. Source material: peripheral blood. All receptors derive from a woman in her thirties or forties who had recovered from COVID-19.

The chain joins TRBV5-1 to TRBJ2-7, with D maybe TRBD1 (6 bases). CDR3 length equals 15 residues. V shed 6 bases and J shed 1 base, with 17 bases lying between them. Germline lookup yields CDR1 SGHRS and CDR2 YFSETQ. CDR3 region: CASTKDHRESYEQYF. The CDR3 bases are TGCGCCAGCACCAAAGACCACAGGGAATCCTACGAGCAGTACTTC.

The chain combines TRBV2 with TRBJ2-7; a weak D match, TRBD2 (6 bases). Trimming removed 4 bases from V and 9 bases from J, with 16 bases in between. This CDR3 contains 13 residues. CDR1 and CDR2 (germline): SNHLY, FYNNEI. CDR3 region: CASSGGRTERQYF. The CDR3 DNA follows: TGTGCCAGCAGTGGAGGGAGGACGGAACGGCAGTACTTC. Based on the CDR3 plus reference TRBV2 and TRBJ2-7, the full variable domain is EPEVTQTPSHQVTQMGQEVILRCVPISNHLYFYWYRQILGQKVEFLVSFYNNEISEKSEIFDDQFSVERPDGSNFTLKIRSTKLEDSAMYFCASSGGRTERQYFGPGTRLTVT.

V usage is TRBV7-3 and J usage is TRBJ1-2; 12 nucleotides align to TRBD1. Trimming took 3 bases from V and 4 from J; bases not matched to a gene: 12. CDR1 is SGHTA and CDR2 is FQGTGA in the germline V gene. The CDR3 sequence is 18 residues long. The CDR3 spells CASSFEPGQGARGYGYTF. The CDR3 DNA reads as TGTGCCAGCAGCTTTGAACCGGGACAGGGGGCGCGAGGCTATGGCTACACCTTC.

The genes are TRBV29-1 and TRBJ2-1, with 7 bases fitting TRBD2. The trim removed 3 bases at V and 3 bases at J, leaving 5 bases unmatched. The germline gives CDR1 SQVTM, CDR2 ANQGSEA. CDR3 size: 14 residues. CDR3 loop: CSVEGLPFYNEQFF. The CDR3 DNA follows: TGCAGCGTTGAGGGACTACCTTTCTACAATGAGCAGTTCTTC.

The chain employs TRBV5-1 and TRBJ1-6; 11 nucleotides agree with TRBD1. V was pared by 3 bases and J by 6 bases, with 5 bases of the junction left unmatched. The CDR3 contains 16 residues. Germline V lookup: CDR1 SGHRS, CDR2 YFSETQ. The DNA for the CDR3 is TGCGCCAGCAGCTCAGGACAGGGGGCCGGTAATTCACCCCTCCACTTT. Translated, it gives CASSSGQGAGNSPLHF.

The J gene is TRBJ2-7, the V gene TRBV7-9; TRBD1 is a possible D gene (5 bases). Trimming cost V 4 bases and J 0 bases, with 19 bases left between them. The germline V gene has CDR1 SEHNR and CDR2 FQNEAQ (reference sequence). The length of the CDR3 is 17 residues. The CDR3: CASSSGQGVRSSYEQYF. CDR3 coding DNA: TGTGCCAGCAGCTCTGGCCAGGGCGTTCGAAGCTCCTACGAGCAGTACTTC.

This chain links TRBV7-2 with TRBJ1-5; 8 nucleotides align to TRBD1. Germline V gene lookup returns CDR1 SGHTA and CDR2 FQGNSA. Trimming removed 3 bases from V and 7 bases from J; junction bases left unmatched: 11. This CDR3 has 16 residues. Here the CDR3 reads CASSFHSGGARQPQHF. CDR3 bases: TGTGCCAGCAGCTTCCATTCAGGGGGCGCGCGGCAGCCCCAGCATTTT.

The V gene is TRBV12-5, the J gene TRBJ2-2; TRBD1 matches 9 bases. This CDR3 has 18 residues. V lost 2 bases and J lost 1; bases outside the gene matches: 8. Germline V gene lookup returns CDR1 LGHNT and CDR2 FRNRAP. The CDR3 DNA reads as TGTGCTAGTGGTTTGAATGCACGGACAGGGGAGAACACCGGGGAGCTGTTTTTT. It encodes CASGLNARTGENTGELFF.

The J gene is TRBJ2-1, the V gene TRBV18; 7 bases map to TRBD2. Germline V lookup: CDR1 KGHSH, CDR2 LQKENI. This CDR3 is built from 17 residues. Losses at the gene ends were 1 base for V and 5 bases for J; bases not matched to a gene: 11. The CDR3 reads CASSPQRGSGWDNEQFF. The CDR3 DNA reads TGTGCCAGCTCACCACAACGCGGGAGTGGTTGGGACAATGAGCAGTTCTTC.

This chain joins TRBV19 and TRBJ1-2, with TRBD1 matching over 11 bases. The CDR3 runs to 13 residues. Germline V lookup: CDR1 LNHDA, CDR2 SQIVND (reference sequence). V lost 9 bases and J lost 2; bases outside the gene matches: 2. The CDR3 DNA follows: TGTGCCAGCCGGGACAGGGGGAACTATGGCTACACCTTC. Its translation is CASRDRGNYGYTF.

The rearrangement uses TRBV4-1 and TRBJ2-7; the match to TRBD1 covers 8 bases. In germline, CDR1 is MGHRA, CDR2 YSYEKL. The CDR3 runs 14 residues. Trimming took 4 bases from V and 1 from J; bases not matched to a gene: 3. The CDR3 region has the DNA TGCGCCAGCAGCCGGACAGGGAGTTCCTACGAGCAGTACTTC. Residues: CASSRTGSSYEQYF.

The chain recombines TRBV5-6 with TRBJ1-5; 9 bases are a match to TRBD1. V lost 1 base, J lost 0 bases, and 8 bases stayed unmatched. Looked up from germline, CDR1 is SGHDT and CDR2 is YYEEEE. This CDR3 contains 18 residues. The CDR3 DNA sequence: TGTGCCAGCAGCTTGTTGGGGACAGGGCGCCATAGCAATCAGCCCCAGCATTTT. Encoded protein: CASSLLGTGRHSNQPQHF.

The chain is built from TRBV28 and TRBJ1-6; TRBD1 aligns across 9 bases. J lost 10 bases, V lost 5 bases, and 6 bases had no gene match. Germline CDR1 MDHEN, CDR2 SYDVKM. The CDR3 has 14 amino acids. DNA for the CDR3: TGTGCCAGCAGTCCCTGGACAGGGGAGTCACCCCTCCACTTT. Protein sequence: CASSPWTGESPLHF.

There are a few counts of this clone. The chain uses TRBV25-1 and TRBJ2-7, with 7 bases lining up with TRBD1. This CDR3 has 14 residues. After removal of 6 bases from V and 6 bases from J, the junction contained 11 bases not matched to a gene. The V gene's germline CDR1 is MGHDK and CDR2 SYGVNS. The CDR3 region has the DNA TGTGCCAGCAGAGAAGGGGGCGTCGACGGCGAGCAGTACTTC. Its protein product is CASREGGVDGEQYF.

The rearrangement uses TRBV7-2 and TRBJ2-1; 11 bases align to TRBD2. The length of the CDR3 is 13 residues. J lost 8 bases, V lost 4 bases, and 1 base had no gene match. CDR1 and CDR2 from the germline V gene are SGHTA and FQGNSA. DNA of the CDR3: TGTGCCAGCAGCTCGGGACTAGCGGATGAGCAGTTCTTC. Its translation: CASSSGLADEQFF.

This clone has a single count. The DNA of the CDR3 is TGTGCCAGCAGCCAGGAACAGCCCTACTTACTCAATGAGCAGTTCTTC. Residues: CASSQEQPYLLNEQFF. The V and J genes are TRBV3-1 (or the pseudogene TRBV3-2) and TRBJ2-1; D is ambiguous. V lost 3 bases, J lost 6 bases, and 18 bases lay in between. The germline V gene encodes CDR1 LGHDT and CDR2 YNNKEL (reference sequence). This CDR3 is 16 amino acids long.

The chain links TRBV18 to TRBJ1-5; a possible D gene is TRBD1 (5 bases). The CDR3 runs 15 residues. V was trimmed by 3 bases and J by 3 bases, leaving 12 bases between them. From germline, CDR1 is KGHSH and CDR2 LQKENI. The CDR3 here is CASSPGAGSNQPQHF. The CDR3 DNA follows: TGTGCCAGCTCACCTGGGGCAGGGTCCAATCAGCCCCAGCATTTT.

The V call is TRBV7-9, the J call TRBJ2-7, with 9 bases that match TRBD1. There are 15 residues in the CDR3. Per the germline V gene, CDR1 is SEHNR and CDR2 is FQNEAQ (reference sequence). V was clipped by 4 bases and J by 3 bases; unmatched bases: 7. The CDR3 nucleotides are TGTGCCAGCAGCTCCCAAGACAGGGGGATCTACGAGCAGTACTTC. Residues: CASSSQDRGIYEQYF. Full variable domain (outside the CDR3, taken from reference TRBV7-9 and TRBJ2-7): DTGVSQNPRHKITKRGQNVTFRCDPISEHNRLYWYRQTLGQGPEFLTYFQNEAQLEKSRLLSDRFSAERPKGSFSTLEIQRTEQGDSAMYLCASSSQDRGIYEQYFGPGTRLTVT.

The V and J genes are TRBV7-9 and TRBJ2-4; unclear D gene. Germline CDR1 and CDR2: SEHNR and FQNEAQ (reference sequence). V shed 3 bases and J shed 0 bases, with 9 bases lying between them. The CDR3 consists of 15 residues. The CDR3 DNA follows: TGTGCCAGCAGCTTCGAGACTCTAGCCAAAAACATTCAGTACTTC. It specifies CASSFETLAKNIQYF.

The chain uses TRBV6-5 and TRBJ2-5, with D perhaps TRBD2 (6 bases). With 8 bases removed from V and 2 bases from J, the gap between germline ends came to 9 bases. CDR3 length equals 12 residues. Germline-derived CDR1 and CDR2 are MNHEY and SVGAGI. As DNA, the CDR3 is TGTGCCAGCGGGAGGCAGCAAGAGACCCAGTACTTC. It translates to CASGRQQETQYF.

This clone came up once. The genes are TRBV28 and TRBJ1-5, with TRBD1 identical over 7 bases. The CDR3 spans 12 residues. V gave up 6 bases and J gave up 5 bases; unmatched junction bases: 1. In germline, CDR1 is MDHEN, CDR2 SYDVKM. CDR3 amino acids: CASSGTDQPQHF. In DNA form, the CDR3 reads TGTGCCAGCAGCGGGACAGATCAGCCCCAGCATTTT.